This record concerns one TCR beta chain sequence. Its antigen is unidentified. Trimming cost V 1 base and J 2 bases, with 10 bases left between them. This CDR3 has 14 amino acids. Looked up from germline, CDR1 is SGHRS and CDR2 is YFSETQ. This entry is derived from a study of glioma-infiltrating T cells. TCR alpha and beta CDR3 regions were amplified from RNA using iRepertoire nested multiplex PCR. For one-step reverse transcription and amplification, about 85-400 ng of tissue mRNA or PBMC total RNA was used. MiXCR was run by TCRdb on the multiplex PCR reads, yielding one entry per CDR3 protein. The data show 150,000 to 200,000 distinct CDR3 sequences, with under 55% seen just once and roughly 5.2% held by the top ten. The study, taken as a whole, reports: Tissue and blood shared very few CDR3 sequences.

The V and J genes are TRBV5-1 and TRBJ2-7; either TRBD1 or TRBD2 may fit D (5 bases each). Sequencing input: glioma tissue, nonneoplastic brain tissue, or PBMCs (not recorded which). This TCR derives from a human donor with low-grade glioma or glioblastoma, undergoing nonglioma brain surgery, or in good health (not recorded which). The DNA of the CDR3 is TGCGCCAGCAGCTTGAATCAGGGACCCTACGAGCAGTACTTC. Protein: CASSLNQGPYEQYF.